This is a list of T cell receptor beta chains from one sample in a study of blood T cells in healthy people across ages. One entry per CDR3 protein, called by TCRdb with MiXCR from the 5' RACE reads. The sample records 1.5 million to 2 million distinct CDR3 sequences, roughly 27% being singletons. Sequences were obtained from blood. All receptors derive from a young woman in good health. Each CDR3 is given with its conserved first and last residue. D genes are given only for firm matches. Size is omitted from some rows. Given values are once, few, many or a class for expanded clones.

j_gene	abundance	v_gene	d_gene	CDR3nt	CDR3aa
TRBJ2-1	.	TRBV27	.	TGTGCCAGCAGTACAGAACAGGGCAATGAGCAGTTCTTC	CASSTEQGNEQFF
TRBJ2-5	many	TRBV5-1	.	TGCGCCAGCAGCGAAAGGACAGCCATCCAAGAGACCCAGTACTTC	CASSERTAIQETQYF
TRBJ2-7	once	TRBV29-1	TRBD1	TGCAGCGTTCGACTCGGACAGGTCAGCGAGCAGTACTTC	CSVRLGQVSEQYF
TRBJ2-1	many	TRBV4-3	TRBD2	TGCGCCAGCAGCCAAGCACTAGCGGGGTACAATGAGCAGTTCTTC	CASSQALAGYNEQFF
TRBJ2-5	.	TRBV15	.	TGTGCCACCAGCAGAGATCACAGTTTCCAAGAGACCCAGTACTTC	CATSRDHSFQETQYF
TRBJ1-5	few	TRBV20-1	.	TGCAGTGCTACCCCTGGGGGACCCGGTCAGCCCCAGCATTTT	CSATPGGPGQPQHF
TRBJ2-1	.	TRBV12-3/TRBV12-4	TRBD2	TGTGCCAGCAGTTTGGCTAGCGGGGGTAATGAGCGGTTCTTC	CASSLASGGNERFF
TRBJ1-1	.	TRBV4-1	.	TGCGCCAGCAGCCAGCCAACCGGGCCGCACACTGAAGCTTTCTTT	CASSQPTGPHTEAFF
TRBJ1-4	.	TRBV27	.	TGTGCCAGCAGGGACGAGGGCGAAGAAGAAAAACTGTTTTTT	CASRDEGEEEKLFF
TRBJ1-2	few	TRBV7-9	.	TGTGCCAGCAGCGGCCAGGGGAGCTATGGCTACACCTTC	CASSGQGSYGYTF
TRBJ2-5	few	TRBV7-9	.	TGTGCCAGCGGCTTGGGGTCGAATGAGCAGTACTTC	CASGLGSNEQYF
TRBJ2-5	.	TRBV6-4	.	TGTGCCAGCAGTGACCGGGGTACCAATGAGCAGTACTTC	CASSDRGTNEQYF
TRBJ2-2	once	TRBV7-2	.	TGTGCCAGCAGCTTAGTACGCGGGATGAACGGGGAGCTGTTTTTT	CASSLVRGMNGELFF
TRBJ2-5	.	TRBV2	TRBD2	TGTGCCAGCAGTCCAGAGCGGGAGAAAGAGACCCAGTACTTC	CASSPEREKETQYF
TRBJ2-7	many	TRBV20-1	.	TGCAGTGCTAGAGATTTCGCGGGACCCCCCTACGAGCAGTACTTC	CSARDFAGPPYEQYF
TRBJ2-3	.	TRBV5-1	TRBD2	TGCGCCAGCAGCTTGGGTAGCGGGAGAATAGAGGATACGCAGTATTTT	CASSLGSGRIEDTQYF
TRBJ1-4	.	TRBV6-6	.	TGTGCCAGCACTCCGGCTCCGAATGAAAAACTGTTTTTT	CASTPAPNEKLFF
TRBJ1-2	many	TRBV4-3	.	TGCGCCAGCAGCCAAGCCTCGTACGGGCAGGGCTACACCTTC	CASSQASYGQGYTF
TRBJ1-2	.	TRBV20-1	TRBD1	TGCAGTGCTAGTCAACCGGGACAGGGGGTCACCTTC	CSASQPGQGVTF
TRBJ2-5	few	TRBV5-5	.	TGTGCCAGCAGCGGCCTCCGGGACATCGCCCAAGAGACCCAGTACTTC	CASSGLRDIAQETQYF
TRBJ2-4	.	TRBV5-1	TRBD1	TGCGCCAGCAGCATTGACAGGGAAGGGGAGCAGTACTTC	CASSIDREGEQYF
TRBJ1-6	few	TRBV6-6	TRBD1	TGTGCCAGCAGAACCTCGACAGGGGTAGATAATTCACCCCTCCACTTT	CASRTSTGVDNSPLHF
TRBJ2-7	.	TRBV7-9	.	TGTGCCAGCAGCTTAGATATAGCATTCTACGAGCAGTACTTC	CASSLDIAFYEQYF
TRBJ2-3	.	TRBV6-1	TRBD2	TGTGCCAGCAGACGGGGGGGCGGGGAGCAAGATACGCAGTATTTT	CASRRGGGEQDTQYF
TRBJ2-7	.	TRBV20-1	TRBD1	TGCAGTGCTAGAGTGCCAGGGACAGGGGGCTGGTACGAGCAGTACTTC	CSARVPGTGGWYEQYF
TRBJ2-1	.	TRBV20-1	TRBD2	TGCAGTGCTAGAGTGGGAGGGAGGGACTACAATGAGCAGTTCTTC	CSARVGGRDYNEQFF
TRBJ1-4	few	TRBV12-3/TRBV12-4	TRBD1	TGTGCCAGCAGTTCGGGACAGGTTAATGAAAAACTGTTTTTT	CASSSGQVNEKLFF
TRBJ2-5	few	TRBV7-2	.	TGTGCCAGCAGCTTAGGAGTTGCTGGTTTGGGAGAGACCCAGTACTTC	CASSLGVAGLGETQYF
TRBJ2-7	.	TRBV4-1	TRBD1	TGCGCCAGCAGCCAAGATAAAGGGACAGGGACCCCCTACGAGCAGTACTTC	CASSQDKGTGTPYEQYF
TRBJ2-1	few	TRBV20-1	.	TGCAGTGCTACCTTAAGACAGGTCGGTGAGCAGTTCTTC	CSATLRQVGEQFF
TRBJ2-1	.	TRBV20-1	TRBD1	TGCAGTGCTGAGGGTCGGGGTGAGGGACAGAGATGCAATGAGCAGTTCTTT	CSAEGRGEGQRCNEQFF
TRBJ2-7	many	TRBV6-5	.	TGTGCCAGCAGTCTCGGGGGCCTCAGATACGAGCAGTACTTC	CASSLGGLRYEQYF
TRBJ2-1	.	TRBV20-1	TRBD2	TGCAGTGCCCCGGGACTAGCGGGAGTAGGCGATGAGCAGTTCTTC	CSAPGLAGVGDEQFF
TRBJ1-4	.	TRBV7-2	TRBD1	TGTGCCAGCAGCTTAGGGGGGACAGTTTATGAAAAACTGTTTTTT	CASSLGGTVYEKLFF
TRBJ2-5	.	TRBV6-6	.	TGTGCCAGCAGGCTCACGGGGGTATCGGAGACCCAGTACTTC	CASRLTGVSETQYF
TRBJ1-5	few	TRBV20-1	TRBD1	TGCAGTGCTAGCCCCGGACAGGGATATCAGCCCCAGCATTTT	CSASPGQGYQPQHF
TRBJ1-2	few	TRBV7-2	TRBD1	TGTGCCAGCAGCTTAGGAGCGGGGACAGGGGGACCGGCTGGCTACACCTTC	CASSLGAGTGGPAGYTF
TRBJ2-3	.	TRBV11-3	.	TGTGCCAGCAGCTCGGGGGACTTATTCACAGATACGCAGTATTTT	CASSSGDLFTDTQYF
TRBJ2-7	few	TRBV7-2	TRBD2	TGTGCCAGCAGCCGTAGGACTAGCGGGAACTCCTACGAGCAGTACTTC	CASSRRTSGNSYEQYF
TRBJ1-3	many	TRBV12-3/TRBV12-4	.	TGTGCCAGCAGTTTACTGGCGGGCTCTGGAAACACCATATATTTT	CASSLLAGSGNTIYF
TRBJ2-1	.	TRBV30	TRBD2	TGTGCCTGGGGAGGTCTAGCGGGGAACAATGAGCAGTTCTTC	CAWGGLAGNNEQFF
TRBJ1-5	.	TRBV12-3/TRBV12-4	.	TGTGCCAGCAGTTTAAGGGGGTCCCTCGTCGCCAATCAGCCCCAGCATTTT	CASSLRGSLVANQPQHF
TRBJ1-1	few	TRBV12-3/TRBV12-4	TRBD1	TGTGCCAACAGTTTCGAACAGGGGAGGGGGAACACTGAAGCTTTCTTT	CANSFEQGRGNTEAFF
TRBJ2-7	few	TRBV7-2	.	TGTGCCAGCAGCCCCCTCGGGACCCTTTACGAGCAGTACTTC	CASSPLGTLYEQYF
TRBJ2-7	many	TRBV6-5	TRBD1	TGTGCCAGCAGCTTTTTTTCGATCGGACAGGGGCACGAGCAGTACTTC	CASSFFSIGQGHEQYF